These 18 T cell receptor beta chains were sequenced from one sample in a study of Ad26.COV2.S vaccination and SARS-CoV-2 variants (dated by TCRdb to about 2021). Library generation was performed with the immunoSEQ multiplex PCR assay. TCRdb took this table from immuneACCESS and kept in-frame rearrangements with V and J called. Such tables lack part of the clones; where checked against another copy, unresolved V genes explain under half of the gap, and the rest is unexplained. Present in this sample are under 500,000 clones, about 92% of which were seen just once. More than 1.5% of the sample rests with the top ten. Explained via the paper, the treatment or condition label denotes: 15 to 20 received Ad26.COV2.S at low or high dose, single or two shots; a few received placebo; per-sample allocation not given. For vaccine and placebo recipients, the sequenced repertoires came from samples collected on day 63 after the first injection.

The material sequenced was peripheral blood, taken in a trial of Ad26.COV2.S vaccine versus placebo. All receptors come from a person aged 18-65 years who received the Ad26.COV2.S COVID-19 vaccine or a placebo.

The rearrangement joins TRBV5-8 to TRBJ1-4, with D uncertain. The germline gives CDR1 SGHTS, CDR2 YDEGEE. This CDR3 region has 15 residues. V was pared by 2 bases and J by 0 bases, with 8 bases between. CDR3 bases: TGTGCCAGCAGCTTCTGGGAGGCAACTAATGAAAAACTGTTTTTT. Amino acid sequence: CASSFWEATNEKLFF.

This clone has a single count. This rearrangement joins TRBV30 to TRBJ1-2; D unclear. Germline loops: CDR1 GTSNPN, CDR2 SVGIG (reference sequence). The CDR3 loop spans 10 amino acids. Trimming removed 4 bases from V and 5 bases from J, with 5 bases in between. CDR3 in DNA: TGTGCCTGGAACAGTTATGGCTACACCTTC. Translating gives CAWNSYGYTF.

The genes are TRBV5-4 and TRBJ2-5, with D perhaps matching TRBD1 (7 bases). V was pared by 0 bases and J by 4 bases, with 13 bases between. CDR3 length: 15 amino acids. The germline gives CDR1 SGHNT, CDR2 YYREEE (reference sequence). The CDR3 here is CASSLARQGGETQYF. The CDR3 bases are TGTGCCAGCAGCTTGGCCAGACAGGGAGGAGAGACCCAGTACTTC. The variable domain in full, completed from reference TRBV5-4 and TRBJ2-5, reads ETGVTQSPTHLIKTRGQQVTLRCSSQSGHNTVSWYQQALGQGPQFIFQYYREEENGRGNFPPRFSGLQFPNYSSELNVNALELDDSALYLCASSLARQGGETQYFGPGTRLLVL.

The chain couples TRBV4-1 to TRBJ1-4; D might be TRBD1 (5 bases). V lost 1 base and J 7 bases, leaving 10 bases between the germline ends. Germline V gives CDR1 MGHRA, CDR2 YSYEKL. The CDR3 is 14 residues long. The CDR3 DNA reads as TGCGCCAGCAGCCAAGTTGGGGGGAGTGAAAAACTGTTTTTT. As protein: CASSQVGGSEKLFF.

The chain combines TRBV19 with TRBJ2-3; TRBD1 matches at 11 bases. V gave up 6 bases and J gave up 4 bases; unmatched junction bases: 6. Germline V gene sequence: CDR1 LNHDA, CDR2 SQIVND (reference sequence). The CDR3 is made up of 15 amino acids. CDR3 amino acids: CASRMGQGGADTQYF. The DNA of the CDR3 is TGTGCCAGTAGGATGGGACAGGGGGGGGCAGATACGCAGTATTTT.

The chain has TRBV5-1 and TRBJ2-2, with 7 bases fitting TRBD1. The CDR3 is made up of 15 amino acids. Germline loops: CDR1 SGHRS, CDR2 YFSETQ. The ends lost 3 bases at V and 1 base at J; junction bases unmatched: 3. The CDR3 DNA follows: TGCGCCAGCAGCTCACGGACAGGGAACACCGGGGAGCTGTTTTTT. This encodes CASSSRTGNTGELFF.

The CDR3 spells CASSQSPGLFTDTQYF. CDR3 sequence (DNA): TGTGCCAGCAGCCAAAGTCCGGGACTCTTCACAGATACGCAGTATTTT. The rearrangement joins TRBV3-1 (or the pseudogene TRBV3-2) to TRBJ2-3, with TRBD2 as a possible D gene (6 bases). Germline V CDR1 and CDR2: LGHDT, YNNKEL (reference sequence). V shed 2 bases and J shed 2 bases, with 14 bases lying between them. This CDR3 has 16 amino acids.

The J gene is TRBJ1-1, the V gene TRBV28, with D perhaps matching TRBD1 (6 bases). The CDR3 totals 13 residues. Trimming removed 7 bases at V and 1 base at J, with 10 bases between. CDR1 MDHEN and CDR2 SYDVKM come from the germline V gene. The CDR3 DNA sequence: TGTGCCAGCATCCTGGGACAGAACACTGAAGCTTTCTTT. Encoded protein: CASILGQNTEAFF.

As to this clone: Distinct nucleotide sequences in the sample also encode this CDR3. J is TRBJ2-5 and V is TRBV19; D not certain. The CDR3 runs 14 residues. Between the trimmed V and J ends, which lost 1 base and 2 bases, there was a span of 8 bases. The V gene's germline CDR1 is LNHDA and CDR2 SQIVND (reference sequence). The CDR3 spells CASSIGDRQETQYF. As DNA, the CDR3 is TGTGCCAGTAGTATAGGCGACCGACAAGAGACCCAGTACTTC.

The chain carries TRBV21-1 and TRBJ1-2; the table's D gene call, TRBD1, was not cross checked with the DNA. TRBV21-1 is classified as a pseudogene. The CDR3 sequence is 17 residues long. The CDR3 nucleotides read TGTGCCAGCAGCAAATTAGCCCCTAGGGGCCGCCCCTATGGCTACACCTTC. As protein: CASSKLAPRGRPYGYTF.

This clone turned up a few times. The chain is built from TRBV19 and TRBJ2-7; D ambiguous. Germline CDR1 is LNHDA and CDR2 is SQIVND (reference sequence). CDR3 length: 13 residues. V dropped 5 bases and J dropped 3 bases, with 11 bases sitting between them. The CDR3 bases are TGTGCCAGTAGTCGAAGTGGGGACTACGAGCAGTACTTC. It is translated as CASSRSGDYEQYF.

This chain connects TRBV28 to TRBJ1-2; no reliable D call. CDR1 is MDHEN, CDR2 SYDVKM, per germline. Trimming left V 5 bases short and J 7 bases short, with 14 bases between. The CDR3 extends over 13 amino acids. CDR3: CASSNSDGVGYTF. CDR3 in DNA: TGTGCCAGCAGTAACTCCGACGGGGTTGGCTACACCTTC.

The chain has TRBV4-3 and TRBJ1-2; D is unclear. The CDR3 runs to 17 residues. CDR1 is LGHNA and CDR2 is YSLEER in the germline V gene. Between the trimmed V and J ends, which lost 0 bases and 5 bases, there was a span of 19 bases. The DNA for the CDR3 is TGCGCCAGCAGCCAAGAACACAGCAAATCTTTGGTATATGGCTACACCTTC. This gives the protein CASSQEHSKSLVYGYTF.

CDR3 amino acids: CASSQGVWEGDTQYF. The CDR3 DNA is TGCGCCAGCAGCCAAGGGGTCTGGGAGGGAGATACGCAGTATTTT. V gene TRBV4-1 combines with J gene TRBJ2-3; 7 bases are shared with TRBD2. There are 15 residues in the CDR3. V trimming: 1 base; J trimming: 5 bases; junction bases outside the gene matches: 6. CDR1 and CDR2 (germline): MGHRA, YSYEKL.

V is TRBV24-1 and J is TRBJ2-5; D may be TRBD2 (6 bases). CDR3 length: 12 residues. With 3 bases removed from V and 5 bases from J, the gap between germline ends came to 6 bases. Germline V gene data show CDR1 as KGHDR and CDR2 as SFDVKD. This chain's CDR3 is CATSDRGETQYF. The DNA for the CDR3 is TGTGCCACCAGTGATCGGGGGGAGACCCAGTACTTC.

The chain's CDR3 is CASSWGSNEQFF. For the CDR3, the DNA is TGTGCCAGCAGCTGGGGATCTAATGAGCAGTTCTTC. This sequence joins TRBV5-8 and TRBJ2-1; D gene unclear. Germline V gives CDR1 SGHTS, CDR2 YDEGEE. The CDR3 runs to 12 residues. Trimming pared 3 bases from V and 7 bases from J, leaving 8 bases between.

The rearrangement joins TRBV6-5 to TRBJ1-1; D unresolved. Trimming took off 5 bases at V and 2 bases at J, with 9 bases between the two ends. Germline loops: CDR1 MNHEY, CDR2 SVGAGI. The CDR3 loop spans 13 amino acids. CDR3 DNA: TGTGCCAGCAGTACAGAACCCAACACTGAAGCTTTCTTT. The encoded protein is CASSTEPNTEAFF.

This CDR3 reads CASSAGTGKNTEAFF. The CDR3 DNA is TGTGCCAGCAGTGCCGGGACAGGGAAGAACACTGAAGCTTTCTTT. The V and J genes are TRBV6-4 and TRBJ1-1; 9 bases align to TRBD1. This CDR3 comprises 15 residues. CDR1 is MRHNA and CDR2 is SNTAGT in the germline V gene. Germline trimming cut 4 bases from V and 1 base from J; bases unmatched to any gene: 4.